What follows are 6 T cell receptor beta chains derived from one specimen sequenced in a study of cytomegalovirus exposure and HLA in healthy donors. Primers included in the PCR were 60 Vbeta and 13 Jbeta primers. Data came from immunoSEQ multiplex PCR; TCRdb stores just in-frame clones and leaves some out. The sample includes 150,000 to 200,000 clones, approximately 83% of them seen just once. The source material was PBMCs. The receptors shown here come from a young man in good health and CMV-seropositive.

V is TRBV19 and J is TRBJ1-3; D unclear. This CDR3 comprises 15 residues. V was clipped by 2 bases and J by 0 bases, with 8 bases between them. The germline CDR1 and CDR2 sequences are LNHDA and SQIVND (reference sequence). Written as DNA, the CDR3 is TGTGCCAGTAGTATATCCGGGGTCTCTGGAAACACCATATATTTT. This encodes CASSISGVSGNTIYF.

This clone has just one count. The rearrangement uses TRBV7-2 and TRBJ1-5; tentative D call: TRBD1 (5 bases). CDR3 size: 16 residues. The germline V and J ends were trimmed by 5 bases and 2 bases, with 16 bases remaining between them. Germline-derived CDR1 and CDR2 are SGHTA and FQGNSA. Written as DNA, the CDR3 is TGTGCCAGCAGCGAAGGGGCCGGGAGGGGCAATCAGCCCCAGCATTTT. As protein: CASSEGAGRGNQPQHF.

The chain's CDR3 is CASSPRGIGELFF. The DNA of the CDR3 is TGTGCCAGCAGTCCCCGGGGGATCGGGGAGCTGTTTTTT. The chain carries TRBV6-5 and TRBJ2-2; D may be TRBD2 (6 bases). The ends were cut back, 5 bases at V and 7 bases at J, with 11 bases in the middle. The CDR3 spans 13 residues. CDR1 and CDR2 (germline): MNHEY, SVGAGI.

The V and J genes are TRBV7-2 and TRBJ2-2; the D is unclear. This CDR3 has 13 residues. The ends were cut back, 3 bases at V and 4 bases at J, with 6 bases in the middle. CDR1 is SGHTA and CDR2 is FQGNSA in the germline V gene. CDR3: CASSFSGTGELFF. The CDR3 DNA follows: TGTGCCAGCAGCTTTAGTGGCACCGGGGAGCTGTTTTTT.

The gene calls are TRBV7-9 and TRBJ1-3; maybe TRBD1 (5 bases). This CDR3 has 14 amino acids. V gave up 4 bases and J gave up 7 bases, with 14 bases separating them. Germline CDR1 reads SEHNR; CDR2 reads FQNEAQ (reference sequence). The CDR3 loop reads CASSSSGRANTIYF. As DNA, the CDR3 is TGTGCCAGCAGCTCCTCTGGCAGGGCCAACACCATATATTTT.

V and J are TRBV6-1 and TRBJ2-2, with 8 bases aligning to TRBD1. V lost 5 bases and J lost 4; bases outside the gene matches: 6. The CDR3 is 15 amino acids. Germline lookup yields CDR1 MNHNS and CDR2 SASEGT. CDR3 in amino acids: CASSRTGTATGELFF. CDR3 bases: TGTGCCAGCAGTCGGACAGGGACAGCCACCGGGGAGCTGTTTTTT.